These 25 T cell receptor beta chains were all obtained from the same sample, sequenced in a study of blood T cell repertoires in COVID-19. Some clones are missing from TCRdb's copy, which holds only in-frame ones; the method was immunoSEQ multiplex PCR. The sample contains about 210,000 clones, roughly 84% of which appear only once. The specimen was PBMCs or T cells enriched from blood (not recorded which). These receptors came from a man aged 25 to 40 in a cohort exposed to, infected with or recovered from COVID-19 (not recorded which).

This sequence joins TRBV28 and TRBJ1-2, with no clear D. CDR3 length: 13 residues. V was trimmed by 7 bases and J by 4 bases, leaving 13 bases between them. Germline lookup yields CDR1 MDHEN and CDR2 SYDVKM. The CDR3 loop reads CASTPFGAYGYTF. Here the CDR3 DNA reads TGTGCCAGCACCCCGTTTGGAGCCTATGGCTACACCTTC.

The chain recombines TRBV18 with TRBJ2-1, with 16 bases identical to TRBD2. CDR1 is KGHSH, CDR2 LQKENI, per germline. The CDR3 runs to 21 residues. After removal of 2 bases from V and 3 bases from J, the junction contained 13 bases not matched to a gene. CDR3 bases: TGTGCCAGCTCACCAGTCCCGGGACTAGCGGGAGGGCCGTGGGGCTACAATGAGCAGTTCTTC. Amino acid sequence: CASSPVPGLAGGPWGYNEQFF.

The V call is TRBV4-3, the J call TRBJ2-1; tentative D call: TRBD1 (5 bases). Trimming pared 1 base from V and 12 bases from J, leaving 16 bases between. This CDR3 contains 14 residues. Germline V lookup: CDR1 LGHNA, CDR2 YSLEER. The CDR3 DNA is TGCGCCAGCAGCCAAGTCGTAGGGGTTACCGGGCAGTTCTTC. It yields the protein CASSQVVGVTGQFF.

This clone has only a few counts. V and J are TRBV27 and TRBJ2-1; D ambiguous. Germline lookup yields CDR1 MNHEY and CDR2 SMNVEV (reference sequence). V was pared by 6 bases and J by 7 bases, with 7 bases between. The CDR3 contains 11 residues. CDR3 residues: CASSYSNEQFF. CDR3 DNA: TGTGCCAGCAGCTACTCGAATGAGCAGTTCTTC.

A single count supports this clone. The chain carries TRBV3-1 (or the pseudogene TRBV3-2) and TRBJ2-5, with TRBD2 as a possible D gene (5 bases). The germline CDR1 and CDR2 sequences are LGHDT and YNNKEL (reference sequence). Trimming removed 4 bases from V and 6 bases from J, with 18 bases in between. The CDR3 is made up of 15 amino acids. The CDR3 DNA reads TGTGCCAGCAGCCTACACCCGGGATCCGAAAAGACCCAGTACTTC. Its protein product is CASSLHPGSEKTQYF.

The V call is TRBV27, the J call TRBJ1-1, with TRBD1 as a possible D gene (5 bases). The CDR3 runs 14 residues. CDR1 MNHEY and CDR2 SMNVEV come from the germline V gene (reference sequence). V was pared by 2 bases and J by 4 bases, with 11 bases between. The CDR3 loop reads CASSLTGSGTEAFF. As DNA, the CDR3 is TGTGCCAGCAGTTTAACAGGATCTGGCACTGAAGCTTTCTTT.

This clone has just a few counts. J is TRBJ2-2 and V is TRBV7-9, with D perhaps TRBD2 (6 bases). The CDR3 consists of 16 residues. Germline CDR1 is SEHNR and CDR2 is FQNEAQ (reference sequence). V shed 4 bases and J shed 6 bases, with 18 bases lying between them. The CDR3 spells CASSSVAGRLAGELFF. The CDR3 nucleotides read TGTGCCAGCAGCTCCGTGGCAGGGAGGCTGGCCGGGGAGCTGTTTTTT. The variable domain in full, completed from reference TRBV7-9 and TRBJ2-2, reads DTGVSQNPRHKITKRGQNVTFRCDPISEHNRLYWYRQTLGQGPEFLTYFQNEAQLEKSRLLSDRFSAERPKGSFSTLEIQRTEQGDSAMYLCASSSVAGRLAGELFFGEGSRLTVL.

A single count supports this clone. The chain employs TRBV6-5 and TRBJ1-5, with D uncertain. V was trimmed by 10 bases and J by 5 bases, leaving 18 bases between them. CDR3 length equals 14 residues. Per germline, CDR1 MNHEY and CDR2 SVGAGI. The CDR3 DNA follows: TGTGCCACCTCAAGAGGAGTAGGTGATCAGCCCCAGCATTTT. Amino acids: CATSRGVGDQPQHF.

The CDR3: CAISELAGGYNEQFF. The CDR3 nucleotides read TGTGCCATCAGTGAGTTAGCGGGAGGGTACAATGAGCAGTTCTTC. The chain links TRBV10-3 to TRBJ2-1; TRBD2 matches at 11 bases. Per germline, CDR1 ENHRY and CDR2 SYGVKD. The CDR3 runs to 15 residues. After removal of 1 base from V and 4 bases from J, the junction contained 0 bases not matched to a gene.

The chain couples TRBV4-2 to TRBJ2-5, with 9 positions matching TRBD2. There are 17 residues in the CDR3. V trimming: 0 bases; J trimming: 10 bases; junction bases outside the gene matches: 15. Germline values: CDR1 LGHNA, CDR2 YNFKEQ. Written as DNA, the CDR3 is TGTGCCAGCAGCCAAGATGGAGAAATAGCGGGAGTCCCGGGCCAGTACTTC. It codes for CASSQDGEIAGVPGQYF.

J is TRBJ2-5 and V is TRBV19, with D tentatively TRBD2 (6 bases). Germline V CDR1 and CDR2: LNHDA, SQIVND (reference sequence). V shed 2 bases and J shed 5 bases, with 18 bases lying between them. This CDR3 contains 16 residues. CDR3 protein: CASSITTGLPSETQYF. The CDR3, as DNA: TGTGCCAGTAGTATAACGACGGGACTTCCTAGCGAGACCCAGTACTTC.

The chain links TRBV11-3 to TRBJ2-5, with 10 bases matching TRBD2. The CDR3 is 16 residues long. The V gene's germline CDR1 is SGHNT and CDR2 YENEEA. Losses at the gene ends were 3 bases for V and 5 bases for J; bases not matched to a gene: 9. The CDR3 DNA sequence: TGTGCCAGCAGCTTTTCCCTAGCGGGAGCGACCGAGACCCAGTACTTC. Residues: CASSFSLAGATETQYF.

This sequence joins TRBV2 and TRBJ1-5; D is unclear. Trimming pared 3 bases from V and 3 bases from J, leaving 12 bases between. Germline V gene data show CDR1 as SNHLY and CDR2 as FYNNEI. The CDR3 has 15 amino acids. CDR3 sequence: CASSEAGWDNQPQHF. In DNA, the CDR3 is TGTGCCAGCAGTGAGGCGGGATGGGACAATCAGCCCCAGCATTTT.

The chain's CDR3 is CASSPKGLQGRHYGYTF. The CDR3 DNA follows: TGTGCCAGCAGCCCCAAGGGACTACAGGGACGTCACTATGGCTACACCTTC. The chain joins TRBV5-6 to TRBJ1-2; D is possibly TRBD1 (6 bases). The germline gives CDR1 SGHDT, CDR2 YYEEEE. Trimming stripped 4 bases from V and 3 bases from J, with 22 bases between. CDR3 size: 17 residues. The variable domain in full, with the rest retrieved from reference TRBV5-6 and TRBJ1-2, is DAGVTQSPTHLIKTRGQQVTLRCSPKSGHDTVSWYQQALGQGPQFIFQYYEEEERQRGNFPDRFSGHQFPNYSSELNVNALLLGDSALYLCASSPKGLQGRHYGYTFGSGTRLTVV.

A few counts support this clone. The chain is built from TRBV6-6 and TRBJ2-7, with 14 bases lining up with TRBD2. Germline CDR1 reads MNHNY; CDR2 reads SVGAGI (reference sequence). The V and J ends lost 6 bases and 6 bases, in that order; junction bases with no gene match: 7. The CDR3 consists of 15 residues. CDR3 in DNA: TGTGCCAGCAGCTCCGGGACTAGCGGGAGTCGCGAGCAGTACTTC. Translated, it gives CASSSGTSGSREQYF.

The chain has TRBV18 and TRBJ1-1; no firm D call. Trimming took off 3 bases at V and 11 bases at J, with 19 bases between the two ends. Looked up from germline, CDR1 is KGHSH and CDR2 is LQKENI. The CDR3 sequence is 14 residues long. The CDR3 DNA follows: TGTGCCAGCTCACCCCCGGTTGGAGGAGTTCGGGCTTTCTTT. The encoded protein is CASSPPVGGVRAFF. Filled out from reference TRBV18 and TRBJ1-1, the complete variable domain reads NAGVMQNPRHLVRRRGQEARLRCSPMKGHSHVYWYRQLPEEGLKFMVYLQKENIIDESGMPKERFSAEFPKEGPSILRIQQVVRGDSAAYFCASSPPVGGVRAFFGQGTRLTVV.

This sequence joins TRBV4-2 and TRBJ2-3; 8 nucleotides line up with TRBD2. CDR1 and CDR2 from the germline V gene are LGHNA and YNFKEQ. The length of the CDR3 is 14 residues. Germline trimming cut 4 bases from V and 6 bases from J; bases unmatched to any gene: 6. CDR3 sequence (DNA): TGTGCCAGCAGCCTAGCGGGAATCACCGATACGCAGTATTTT. Translation gives CASSLAGITDTQYF.

The chain is built from TRBV5-6 and TRBJ2-7, with 7 positions matching TRBD2. The V and J ends lost 2 bases and 7 bases, in that order; junction bases with no gene match: 12. The germline V gene has CDR1 SGHDT and CDR2 YYEEEE. The CDR3 spans 15 residues. CDR3 DNA: TGTGCCAGCAGCTTCCGACTAGCTGGGGATTGGGAGCAGTACTTC. Translated: CASSFRLAGDWEQYF.

This clone was detected a few times. V usage is TRBV19 and J usage is TRBJ2-2; D is uncertain. The germline V gene encodes CDR1 LNHDA and CDR2 SQIVND (reference sequence). The CDR3 runs 15 residues. V was clipped by 6 bases and J by 1 base, with 12 bases between them. The CDR3 DNA reads TGTGCCAGTAGCCAAAGCGTGGGGAACACCGGGGAGCTGTTTTTT. Translation: CASSQSVGNTGELFF.

The chain is built from TRBV5-4 and TRBJ2-5; D is possibly TRBD2 (5 bases). Germline V lookup: CDR1 SGHNT, CDR2 YYREEE (reference sequence). CDR3 length equals 15 residues. Trimming took off 0 bases at V and 4 bases at J, with 13 bases between the two ends. This CDR3 is CASSLGGVGGETQYF. CDR3 coding DNA: TGTGCCAGCAGCTTGGGTGGGGTAGGAGGAGAGACCCAGTACTTC.

The CDR3: CASSQTGPQHF. The CDR3 DNA reads TGTGCCAGCAGCCAGACAGGGCCCCAGCATTTT. The chain carries TRBV6-2 or TRBV6-3 and TRBJ1-5; D is possibly TRBD1 (6 bases). Trimming pared 6 bases from V and 9 bases from J, leaving 9 bases between. CDR3 length: 11 residues. Germline V gene sequence: CDR1 MNHEY, CDR2 SVGEGT.

This clone appeared a single time. The chain combines TRBV7-4 with TRBJ2-7; TRBD2 agrees at 9 bases. Losses at the gene ends were 10 bases for V and 0 bases for J; bases not matched to a gene: 19. The CDR3 consists of 18 residues. CDR1 and CDR2 (germline): SGHVT, SQSDAQ. CDR3 coding DNA: TGTGCCACCTCTCGTCGACTAGCGGCGTCTTCAAGCTCCTACGAGCAGTACTTC. Translating it yields CATSRRLAASSSSYEQYF.

This chain connects TRBV5-6 to TRBJ2-2; 9 bases line up with TRBD2. The CDR3 has 15 residues. Germline V gene lookup returns CDR1 SGHDT and CDR2 YYEEEE. The V gene end was trimmed by 4 bases and the J gene end by 6 bases; junction bases not matched to a gene: 7. CDR3 sequence (DNA): TGTGCCAGCAGCCTAGCGGGGAGTGGTCCCGGGGAGCTGTTTTTT. Amino acid sequence: CASSLAGSGPGELFF.

The genes are TRBV12-3 or TRBV12-4 and TRBJ2-5; TRBD1 is a possible D gene (6 bases). CDR3 length: 12 residues. V was shortened by 4 bases and J by 5 bases, with 8 bases between the two germline ends. CDR3 sequence: CASSSRGETQYF. CDR3 DNA: TGTGCCAGCAGTTCAAGGGGGGAGACCCAGTACTTC.

The rearrangement joins TRBV5-6 to TRBJ2-1, with a weak D call TRBD2 (6 bases). Trimming left V 3 bases short and J 5 bases short, with 12 bases between. This CDR3 has 14 residues. Germline values: CDR1 SGHDT, CDR2 YYEEEE. The CDR3 is CASSSWREHNEQFF. In nucleotides, the CDR3 is TGTGCCAGCAGCTCTTGGCGGGAACACAATGAGCAGTTCTTC.